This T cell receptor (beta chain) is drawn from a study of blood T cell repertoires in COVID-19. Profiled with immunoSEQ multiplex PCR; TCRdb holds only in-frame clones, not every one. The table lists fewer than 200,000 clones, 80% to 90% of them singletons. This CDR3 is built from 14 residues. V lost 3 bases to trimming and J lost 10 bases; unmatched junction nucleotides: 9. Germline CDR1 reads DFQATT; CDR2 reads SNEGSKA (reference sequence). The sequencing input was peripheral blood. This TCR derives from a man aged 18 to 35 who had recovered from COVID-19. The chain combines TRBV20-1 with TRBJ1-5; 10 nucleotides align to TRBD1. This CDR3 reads CSASSGDRGNPQHF. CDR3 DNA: TGCAGTGCTAGTTCTGGGGACAGGGGAAATCCCCAGCATTTT.